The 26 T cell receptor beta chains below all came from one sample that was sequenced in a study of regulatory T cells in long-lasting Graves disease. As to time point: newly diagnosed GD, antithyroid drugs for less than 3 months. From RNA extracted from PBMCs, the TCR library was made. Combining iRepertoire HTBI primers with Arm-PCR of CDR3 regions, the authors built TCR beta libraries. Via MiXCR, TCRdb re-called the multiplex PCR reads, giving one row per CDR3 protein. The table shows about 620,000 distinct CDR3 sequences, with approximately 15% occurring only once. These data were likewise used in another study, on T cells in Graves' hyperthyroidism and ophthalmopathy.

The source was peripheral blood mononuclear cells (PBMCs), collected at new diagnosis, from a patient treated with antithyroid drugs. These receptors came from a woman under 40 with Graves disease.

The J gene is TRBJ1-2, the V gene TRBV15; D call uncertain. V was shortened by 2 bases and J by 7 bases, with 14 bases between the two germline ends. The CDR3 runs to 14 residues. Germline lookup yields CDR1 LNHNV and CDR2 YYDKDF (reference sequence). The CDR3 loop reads CATSRRSRSSGYTF. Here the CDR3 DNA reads TGTGCCACCAGCAGACGGTCTCGTTCGTCTGGCTACACCTTC.

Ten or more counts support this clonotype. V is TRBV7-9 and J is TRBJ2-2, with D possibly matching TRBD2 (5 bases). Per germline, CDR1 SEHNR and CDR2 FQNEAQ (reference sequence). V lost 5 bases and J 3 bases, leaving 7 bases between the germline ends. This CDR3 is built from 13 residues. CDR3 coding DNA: TGTGCCAGCAGCACCGGGGACACCGGGGAGCTGTTTTTT. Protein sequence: CASSTGDTGELFF.

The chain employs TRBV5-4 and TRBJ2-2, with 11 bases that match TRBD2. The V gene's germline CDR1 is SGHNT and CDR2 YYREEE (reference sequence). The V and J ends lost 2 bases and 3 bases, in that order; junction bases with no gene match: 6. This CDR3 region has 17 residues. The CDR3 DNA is TGTGCCAGCAGCTTTAGCGGGAGGGCCCGGGACACCGGGGAGCTGTTTTTT. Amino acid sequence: CASSFSGRARDTGELFF.

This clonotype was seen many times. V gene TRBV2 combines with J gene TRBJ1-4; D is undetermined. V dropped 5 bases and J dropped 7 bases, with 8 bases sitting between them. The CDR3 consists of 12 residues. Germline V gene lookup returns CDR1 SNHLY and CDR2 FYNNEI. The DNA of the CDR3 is TGTGCCAGCAGTATGGGAGGTGAAAAACTGTTTTTT. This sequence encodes CASSMGGEKLFF.

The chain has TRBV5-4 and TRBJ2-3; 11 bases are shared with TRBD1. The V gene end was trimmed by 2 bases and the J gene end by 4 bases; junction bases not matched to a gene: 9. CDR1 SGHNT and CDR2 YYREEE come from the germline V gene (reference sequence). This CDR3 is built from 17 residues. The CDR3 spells CASSFLWTGGGSDTQYF. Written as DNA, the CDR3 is TGTGCCAGCAGCTTCCTTTGGACAGGGGGCGGATCAGATACGCAGTATTTT.

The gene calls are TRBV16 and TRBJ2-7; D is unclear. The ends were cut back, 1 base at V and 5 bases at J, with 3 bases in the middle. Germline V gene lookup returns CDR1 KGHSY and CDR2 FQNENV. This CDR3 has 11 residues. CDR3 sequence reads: CASSQYDEQYF. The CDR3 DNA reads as TGTGCCAGCAGCCAATATGACGAGCAGTACTTC.

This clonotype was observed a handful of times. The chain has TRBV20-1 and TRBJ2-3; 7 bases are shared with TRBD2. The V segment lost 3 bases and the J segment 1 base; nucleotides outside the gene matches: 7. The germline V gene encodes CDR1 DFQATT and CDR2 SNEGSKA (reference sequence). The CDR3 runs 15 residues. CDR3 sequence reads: CSASNAGVGTDTQYF. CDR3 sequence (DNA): TGCAGTGCTAGTAACGCGGGAGTAGGCACAGATACGCAGTATTTT.

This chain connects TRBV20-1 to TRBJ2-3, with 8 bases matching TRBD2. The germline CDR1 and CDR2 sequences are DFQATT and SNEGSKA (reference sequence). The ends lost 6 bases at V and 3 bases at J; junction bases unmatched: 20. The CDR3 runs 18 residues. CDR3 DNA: TGCAGTGCAACGAGGGAAGCGGGAGAGGCTATCAGGACAGATACGCAGTATTTT. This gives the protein CSATREAGEAIRTDTQYF.

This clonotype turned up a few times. DNA of the CDR3: TGTGCCAGCCCGAGGCCAAACCGGGACTCCTTAAGCACAGATACGCAGTATTTT. As protein: CASPRPNRDSLSTDTQYF. The rearrangement joins TRBV2 to TRBJ2-3; a weak D match, TRBD2 (6 bases). This CDR3 has 18 amino acids. Germline V gene sequence: CDR1 SNHLY, CDR2 FYNNEI. The V end lost 8 bases, the J end lost 0 bases, and 24 bases lay between the germline ends.

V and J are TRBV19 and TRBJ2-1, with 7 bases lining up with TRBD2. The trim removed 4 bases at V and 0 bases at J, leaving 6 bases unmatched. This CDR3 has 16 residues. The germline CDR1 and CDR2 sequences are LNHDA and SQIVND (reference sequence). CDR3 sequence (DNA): TGTGCCAGTAGTACTGGGGGGGGTTTCTCCTACAATGAGCAGTTCTTC. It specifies CASSTGGGFSYNEQFF.

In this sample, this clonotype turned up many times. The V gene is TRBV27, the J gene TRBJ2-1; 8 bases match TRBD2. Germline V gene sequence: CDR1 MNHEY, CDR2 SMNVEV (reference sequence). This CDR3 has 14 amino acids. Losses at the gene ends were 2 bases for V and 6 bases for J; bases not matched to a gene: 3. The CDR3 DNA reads TGTGCCAGCAGTTTAATCGGGGGGGTCAATGAGCAGTTCTTC. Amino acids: CASSLIGGVNEQFF.

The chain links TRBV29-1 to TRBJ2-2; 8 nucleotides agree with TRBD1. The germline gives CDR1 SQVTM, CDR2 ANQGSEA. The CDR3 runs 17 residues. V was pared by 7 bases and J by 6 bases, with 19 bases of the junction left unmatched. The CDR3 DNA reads TGCAGCGCCGGACAGGGTTCAGGGTACCCAAACCCCGGGGAGCTGTTTTTT. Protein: CSAGQGSGYPNPGELFF.

The CDR3 coding sequence is TGCGCCAGCATCGATATTGGGGGGTCTGGGGCCAACGTCCTGACTTTC. Amino acids: CASIDIGGSGANVLTF. This chain uses TRBV5-1 with TRBJ2-6, with TRBD2 as a possible D gene (6 bases). Germline V lookup: CDR1 SGHRS, CDR2 YFSETQ. Trimming took off 6 bases at V and 1 base at J, with 14 bases between the two ends. The CDR3 totals 16 residues.

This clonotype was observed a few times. Here the CDR3 reads CASSLTGVRTEAFF. Here the CDR3 DNA reads TGCGCCAGCAGCTTGACAGGGGTTAGGACTGAAGCTTTCTTT. This chain joins TRBV5-1 and TRBJ1-1; 7 positions match TRBD1. Germline values: CDR1 SGHRS, CDR2 YFSETQ. Unmatched junction bases numbered 5, after V lost 1 base and J lost 5 bases. CDR3 size: 14 residues.

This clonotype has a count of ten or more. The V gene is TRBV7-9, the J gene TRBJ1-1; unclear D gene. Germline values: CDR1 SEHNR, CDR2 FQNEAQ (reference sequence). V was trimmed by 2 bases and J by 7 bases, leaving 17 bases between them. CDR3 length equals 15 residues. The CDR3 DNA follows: TGTGCCAGCAGCTTATTTCCGAGCGGTAGTAGTGAAGCTTTCTTT. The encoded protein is CASSLFPSGSSEAFF.

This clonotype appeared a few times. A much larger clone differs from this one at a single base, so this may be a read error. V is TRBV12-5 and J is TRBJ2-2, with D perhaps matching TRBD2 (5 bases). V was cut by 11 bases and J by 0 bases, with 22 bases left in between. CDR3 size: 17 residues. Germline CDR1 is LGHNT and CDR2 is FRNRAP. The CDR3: CAGSWARSGTNTGELFF. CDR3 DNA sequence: TGTGCTGGTTCGTGGGCGCGGAGCGGTACGAACACCGGGGAGCTGTTTTTT.

In DNA, the CDR3 is TGCAGCGTTGAAAATAGTCAGGGAGTCACCGGGGAGCTGTTTTTT. Its protein product is CSVENSQGVTGELFF. V usage is TRBV29-1 and J usage is TRBJ2-2; D may correspond to TRBD1 or TRBD2 (5 bases each). Trimming removed 2 bases from V and 4 bases from J, with 14 bases in between. The CDR3 loop spans 15 amino acids. CDR1 and CDR2 from the germline V gene are SQVTM and ANQGSEA.

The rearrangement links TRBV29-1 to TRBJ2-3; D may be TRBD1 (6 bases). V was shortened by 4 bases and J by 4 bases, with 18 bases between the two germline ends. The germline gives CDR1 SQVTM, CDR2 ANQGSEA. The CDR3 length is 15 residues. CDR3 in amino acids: CSVATTGKGADTQYF. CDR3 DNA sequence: TGCAGCGTTGCCACAACAGGGAAGGGTGCAGATACGCAGTATTTT.

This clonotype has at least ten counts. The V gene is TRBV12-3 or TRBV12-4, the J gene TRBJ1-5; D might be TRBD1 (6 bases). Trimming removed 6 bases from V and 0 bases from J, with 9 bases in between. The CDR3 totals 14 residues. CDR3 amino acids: CASRSGHSNQPQHF. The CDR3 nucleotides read TGTGCCAGCAGGTCGGGACATAGCAATCAGCCCCAGCATTTT.

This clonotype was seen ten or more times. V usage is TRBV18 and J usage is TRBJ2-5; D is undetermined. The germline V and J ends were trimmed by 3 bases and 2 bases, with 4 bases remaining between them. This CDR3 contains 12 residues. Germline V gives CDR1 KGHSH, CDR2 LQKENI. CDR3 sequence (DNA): TGTGCCAGCTCACCGGCGCAAGAGACCCAGTACTTC. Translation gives CASSPAQETQYF.

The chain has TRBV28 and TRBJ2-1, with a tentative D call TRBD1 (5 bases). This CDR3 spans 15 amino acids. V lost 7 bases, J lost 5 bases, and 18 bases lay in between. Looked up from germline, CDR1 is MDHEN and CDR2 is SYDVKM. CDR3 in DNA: TGTGCCAGCACCAGGGCAGCCGGTAATAACAATGAGCAGTTCTTC. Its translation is CASTRAAGNNNEQFF.

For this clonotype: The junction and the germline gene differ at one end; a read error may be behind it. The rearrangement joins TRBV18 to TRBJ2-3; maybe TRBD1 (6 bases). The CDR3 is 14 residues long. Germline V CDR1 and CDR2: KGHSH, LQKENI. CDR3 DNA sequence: TGTGCCAACTCAATGCAGGGGATGAAAGATACGCAGTATTTC. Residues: CANSMQGMKDTQYF.

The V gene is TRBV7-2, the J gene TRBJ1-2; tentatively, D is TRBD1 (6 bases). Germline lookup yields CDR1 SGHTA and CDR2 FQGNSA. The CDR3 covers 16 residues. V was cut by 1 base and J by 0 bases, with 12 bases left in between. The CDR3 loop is CASSLVGTLTNYGYTF. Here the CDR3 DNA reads TGTGCCAGCAGCTTAGTTGGGACACTAACTAACTATGGCTACACCTTC.

The CDR3 loop is CASRVGNTGELFF. The CDR3 DNA reads TGTGCCAGTCGAGTAGGGAACACCGGGGAGCTGTTTTTT. The J gene is TRBJ2-2, the V gene TRBV19; no clear D gene. Germline V CDR1 and CDR2: LNHDA, SQIVND (reference sequence). V was shortened by 8 bases and J by 1 base, with 8 bases between the two germline ends. The CDR3 contains 13 residues.

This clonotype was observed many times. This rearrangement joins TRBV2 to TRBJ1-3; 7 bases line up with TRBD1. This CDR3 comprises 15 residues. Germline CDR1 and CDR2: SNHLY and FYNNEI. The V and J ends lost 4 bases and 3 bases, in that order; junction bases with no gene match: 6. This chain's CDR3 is CASSVQGVGGNTIYF. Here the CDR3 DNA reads TGTGCCAGCAGTGTTCAGGGGGTCGGTGGAAACACCATATATTTT. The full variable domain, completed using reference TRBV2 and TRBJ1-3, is EPEVTQTPSHQVTQMGQEVILRCVPISNHLYFYWYRQILGQKVEFLVSFYNNEISEKSEIFDDQFSVERPDGSNFTLKIRSTKLEDSAMYFCASSVQGVGGNTIYFGEGSWLTVV.

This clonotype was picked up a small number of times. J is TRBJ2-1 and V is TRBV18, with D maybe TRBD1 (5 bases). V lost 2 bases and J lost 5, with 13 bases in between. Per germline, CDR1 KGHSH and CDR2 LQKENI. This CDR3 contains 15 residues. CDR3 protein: CASSPIDRLDNEQFF. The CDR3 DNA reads TGTGCCAGCTCACCAATCGACAGACTCGACAATGAGCAGTTCTTC.